The 2 T cell receptor beta chains presented below share a single source sample, sequenced in a study of OX40 agonist ivuxolimab in advanced cancers. The repertoire was sequenced with immunoSEQ multiplex PCR; TCRdb's copy has only in-frame clones and lacks some. The top ten clones hold over 12% of a sample with 30,000 or so clones, 75% to 85% of them seen once. The material was CD4+ or CD8+ T cells sorted from blood, obtained in a trial of the OX40 agonist ivuxolimab. The receptors derive from an adult with an advanced solid tumor such as melanoma, head and neck, liver or kidney cancer.

The gene calls are TRBV21-1 and TRBJ1-1. TRBV21-1 is a pseudogene segment. There are 13 residues in the CDR3. CDR3 in DNA: TGTGCCAGCAGTTCACCTGCGAACACTGAAGCTTTCTTT. Its translation: CASSSPANTEAFF.

The rearrangement joins TRBV19 to TRBJ2-2; tentatively, D is TRBD1 (5 bases). Trimming shortened V by 3 bases and J by 8 bases, and 13 bases separated the two germline ends. Germline V CDR1 and CDR2: LNHDA, SQIVND (reference sequence). This CDR3 contains 14 residues. CDR3 loop: CASSISRGTGELFF. In DNA form, the CDR3 reads TGTGCCAGTAGTATCAGTAGGGGAACAGGGGAGCTGTTTTTT.